These 26 T cell receptor beta chains share one sample of origin, sequenced in a study of blood T cell repertoires in COVID-19. Using immunoSEQ multiplex PCR, the repertoire was profiled, and TCRdb retains in-frame clones only, with some absent. The sample lists approximately 300,000 clones, 80% to 85% seen once, with around 14% in the top ten. The sequenced material came from peripheral blood. All receptors derive from a person aged 70 to 85 with COVID-19, enrolled during active disease.

DNA for the CDR3: TGTGCCAGCAGCGGTAGCGCGAACTACAATGAGCAGTTCTTC. It encodes CASSGSANYNEQFF. This chain connects TRBV9 to TRBJ2-1, with D perhaps matching TRBD2 (5 bases). Germline V CDR1 and CDR2: SGDLS, YYNGEE. This CDR3 comprises 14 residues. V was trimmed by 3 bases and J by 3 bases, leaving 10 bases between them.

This sequence joins TRBV11-2 and TRBJ2-5; D possibly corresponds to TRBD2 (5 bases). The germline gives CDR1 SGHAT, CDR2 FQNNGV. This CDR3 contains 14 residues. V was shortened by 2 bases and J by 5 bases, with 12 bases between the two germline ends. CDR3 protein: CASSLYPSRETQYF. The CDR3 DNA is TGTGCCAGCAGCTTATACCCTAGCCGGGAGACCCAGTACTTC.

The V call is TRBV10-3, the J call TRBJ1-1; D is possibly TRBD1 (5 bases). V lost 7 bases to trimming and J lost 7 bases, with 13 bases between them. This CDR3 contains 12 residues. The germline V gene has CDR1 ENHRY and CDR2 SYGVKD. Here the CDR3 reads CAITSGGNEAFF. As DNA, the CDR3 is TGTGCCATCACGTCGGGGGGGAATGAAGCTTTCTTT.

J is TRBJ1-1 and V is TRBV6-1; maybe TRBD1 (5 bases). V lost 2 bases and J lost 5, with 9 bases in between. Germline V gives CDR1 MNHNS, CDR2 SASEGT. This CDR3 has 13 residues. CDR3 DNA: TGTGCCAGCAGTGAATCAGGGAGGACTGAAGCTTTCTTT. Translating gives CASSESGRTEAFF.

V gene TRBV6-6 combines with J gene TRBJ1-2, with TRBD1 identical over 9 bases. CDR1 is MNHNY and CDR2 is SVGAGI in the germline V gene (reference sequence). V trimming: 6 bases; J trimming: 8 bases; junction bases outside the gene matches: 1. CDR3 size: 11 residues. CDR3 in DNA: TGTGCCAGCAGAACAGGGGGCGGCTACACCTTC. Translation: CASRTGGGYTF.

The chain links TRBV27 to TRBJ2-5; 12 bases align to TRBD2. The CDR3 extends over 15 amino acids. Germline V gives CDR1 MNHEY, CDR2 SMNVEV (reference sequence). V shed 5 bases, J shed 7 bases, and the junction held 8 bases outside the gene matches. CDR3: CASSPVTSGSGTQYF. The CDR3 bases are TGTGCCAGCAGTCCCGTGACTAGCGGGAGTGGGACCCAGTACTTC.

The chain links TRBV2 to TRBJ1-5; no firm D call. The CDR3 consists of 17 residues. Germline V gene sequence: CDR1 SNHLY, CDR2 FYNNEI. Between the trimmed V and J ends, which lost 4 bases and 4 bases, there was a span of 20 bases. The CDR3 region is CASSAAQTSPRNQPQHF. In DNA, the CDR3 is TGTGCCAGCAGTGCGGCCCAGACCTCTCCGAGGAATCAGCCCCAGCATTTT.

The J gene is TRBJ1-2, the V gene TRBV28; 8 bases fit TRBD1. Losses at the gene ends were 4 bases for V and 5 bases for J; bases not matched to a gene: 9. CDR1 and CDR2 from the germline V gene are MDHEN and SYDVKM. CDR3 length equals 15 residues. CDR3 residues: CASSSIGQGIYGYTF. Here the CDR3 DNA reads TGTGCCAGCAGTTCCATTGGACAGGGAATATATGGCTACACCTTC.

V and J are TRBV19 and TRBJ2-5; D is possibly TRBD1 (5 bases). Germline V gene data show CDR1 as LNHDA and CDR2 as SQIVND (reference sequence). With 6 bases removed from V and 5 bases from J, the gap between germline ends came to 10 bases. The CDR3 runs to 12 residues. The CDR3 DNA follows: TGTGCCAGTAGAACGAAGGGGGAGACCCAGTACTTC. Translated, it gives CASRTKGETQYF.

The chain joins TRBV6-6 to TRBJ2-7; 11 positions match TRBD1. There are 14 residues in the CDR3. CDR1 and CDR2 from the germline V gene are MNHNY and SVGAGI (reference sequence). J gave up 5 bases and V 4 bases, and 4 bases lay outside the gene matches. CDR3 nucleotide sequence: TGTGCCAGCAGTTTCCCGGGACAGGGGGACGAGCAGTACTTC. Amino acid sequence: CASSFPGQGDEQYF.

The chain links TRBV19 to TRBJ2-1; 9 nucleotides align to TRBD2. V lost 4 bases, J lost 5 bases, and 6 bases stayed unmatched. Germline CDR1 LNHDA, CDR2 SQIVND (reference sequence). The CDR3 runs to 15 residues. The DNA of the CDR3 is TGTGCCAGTAGTAGGACTAGCGCCCTCGACAATGAGCAGTTCTTC. Protein product: CASSRTSALDNEQFF. Complete variable domain (other parts from reference TRBV19 and TRBJ2-1): DGGITQSPKYLFRKEGQNVTLSCEQNLNHDAMYWYRQDPGQGLRLIYYSQIVNDFQKGDIAEGYSVSREKKESFPLTVTSAQKNPTAFYLCASSRTSALDNEQFFGPGTRLTVL.

This rearrangement joins TRBV10-2 to TRBJ1-2; maybe TRBD1 (6 bases). The V gene lost 3 bases and the J gene lost 4 bases, with 12 bases spanning the gap. In germline, CDR1 is WSHSY, CDR2 SAAADI. This CDR3 is built from 14 residues. CDR3 loop: CASSDRGAAYGYTF. As DNA, the CDR3 is TGCGCCAGCAGTGATCGGGGGGCCGCCTATGGCTACACCTTC.

This clone was found once. This sequence joins TRBV6-5 and TRBJ1-1, with D perhaps TRBD1 (5 bases). This CDR3 has 13 amino acids. Trimming left V 5 bases short and J 2 bases short, with 9 bases between. Germline loops: CDR1 MNHEY, CDR2 SVGAGI. CDR3 coding DNA: TGTGCCAGCAGTCTGACAGCCAACACTGAAGCTTTCTTT. This encodes CASSLTANTEAFF.

V is TRBV2 and J is TRBJ1-1; 7 bases are a match to TRBD1. The V gene end was trimmed by 5 bases and the J gene end by 10 bases; junction bases not matched to a gene: 7. Per germline, CDR1 SNHLY and CDR2 FYNNEI. CDR3 length: 12 amino acids. CDR3 nucleotides: TGTGCCAGCAGTTACAGACAGGGTGTAGCTTTCTTT. It is translated as CASSYRQGVAFF.

The chain employs TRBV7-6 and TRBJ2-2; TRBD2 matches at 8 bases. The CDR3 has 14 residues. Trimming at V came to 7 bases and at J to 6 bases, leaving 7 bases not matched to a gene. From germline, CDR1 is SGHVS and CDR2 FNYEAQ. The CDR3 reads CASTSGFRAGELFF. The CDR3 bases are TGTGCCAGCACTAGCGGGTTTAGGGCCGGGGAGCTGTTTTTT.

This clone was found a few times. The V gene is TRBV5-1, the J gene TRBJ2-7; tentative D call: TRBD2 (7 bases). Looked up from germline, CDR1 is SGHRS and CDR2 is YFSETQ. CDR3 length equals 14 residues. Between the trimmed V and J ends, which lost 6 bases and 0 bases, there was a span of 13 bases. CDR3 amino acids: CASTPGGFSYEQYF. CDR3 bases: TGCGCCAGCACCCCGGGGGGCTTCTCCTACGAGCAGTACTTC.

V usage is TRBV10-3 and J usage is TRBJ1-1, with D hard to call. This CDR3 has 15 amino acids. Germline values: CDR1 ENHRY, CDR2 SYGVKD. The V end was cut by 6 bases, the J end by 4 bases, with 18 bases between. CDR3: CAIRQSGSAATEAFF. DNA of the CDR3: TGTGCCATCAGACAGTCAGGATCAGCCGCCACTGAAGCTTTCTTT.

V gene TRBV5-4 combines with J gene TRBJ1-6, with D perhaps matching TRBD1 (6 bases). Germline values: CDR1 SGHNT, CDR2 YYREEE (reference sequence). The CDR3 is made up of 16 amino acids. V lost 3 bases and J 7 bases, leaving 17 bases between the germline ends. The CDR3 sequence: CASSWQVGGGNSPLHF. The CDR3 nucleotides read TGTGCCAGCAGCTGGCAAGTGGGAGGGGGAAATTCACCCCTCCACTTT.

The rearrangement joins TRBV19 to TRBJ2-1; tentative D call: TRBD2 (7 bases). Germline V gene sequence: CDR1 LNHDA, CDR2 SQIVND (reference sequence). This CDR3 has 14 amino acids. V was pared by 3 bases and J by 5 bases, with 11 bases between. CDR3 residues: CASSILGGDNEQFF. The CDR3 nucleotides are TGTGCCAGTAGTATTTTAGGGGGGGACAATGAGCAGTTCTTC.

The J gene is TRBJ2-7, the V gene TRBV18, with TRBD2 identical over 9 bases. V shed 3 bases and J 2 bases; nucleotides not matched to a gene: 2. Per the germline V gene, CDR1 is KGHSH and CDR2 is LQKENI. The CDR3 loop spans 14 amino acids. The CDR3 is CASSPLAGAYEQYF. Written as DNA, the CDR3 is TGTGCCAGCTCACCGTTAGCGGGAGCCTACGAGCAGTACTTC.

In this sample, this clone turned up once. The chain combines TRBV6-5 with TRBJ2-7; tentative D call: TRBD2 (7 bases). The V gene lost 7 bases and the J gene lost 4 bases, with 20 bases spanning the gap. The CDR3 is 15 amino acids. Germline V gene data show CDR1 as MNHEY and CDR2 as SVGAGI. The CDR3 sequence is CASTGGAGVGYEQYF. CDR3 nucleotide sequence: TGTGCCAGCACTGGGGGGGCGGGTGTGGGATACGAGCAGTACTTC.

V usage is TRBV5-1 and J usage is TRBJ1-4; the D is unclear. The CDR3 consists of 14 residues. Germline loops: CDR1 SGHRS, CDR2 YFSETQ. V shed 0 bases and J shed 7 bases, with 10 bases lying between them. The CDR3 loop is CASSLGRSGEKLFF. CDR3 nucleotide sequence: TGCGCCAGCAGCTTGGGCCGATCAGGTGAAAAACTGTTTTTT.

The V and J genes are TRBV24-1 and TRBJ2-7; D is perhaps TRBD1 (6 bases). This CDR3 contains 12 residues. Trimming took 1 base from V and 9 from J, leaving 9 bases between them. Germline V gene sequence: CDR1 KGHDR, CDR2 SFDVKD. DNA of the CDR3: TGTGCCACCAGTGATTTCAGGGGCGGGCAGTACTTC. It codes for CATSDFRGGQYF.

For the CDR3, the DNA is TGTGCCAGCAGCGTAACAGGGTCTAACACCGGGGAGCTGTTTTTT. Its translation: CASSVTGSNTGELFF. The chain has TRBV9 and TRBJ2-2, with D tentatively TRBD1 (6 bases). Trimming took off 1 base at V and 2 bases at J, with 9 bases between the two ends. CDR3 length: 15 residues. Germline CDR1 is SGDLS and CDR2 is YYNGEE.

The DNA for the CDR3 is TGTGCCAGCCTAAAAGCGGGACTAGCTGGGGCCAACGTCCTGACTTTC. It translates to CASLKAGLAGANVLTF. The chain couples TRBV28 to TRBJ2-6; 8 bases map to TRBD2. This CDR3 is 16 amino acids long. CDR1 is MDHEN, CDR2 SYDVKM, per germline. With 8 bases clipped from V and 2 bases from J, the junction kept 8 bases outside the gene matches.

This chain links TRBV28 with TRBJ2-5; D uncertain. V lost 4 bases, J lost 5 bases, and 11 bases lay in between. The CDR3 is 13 residues long. Germline V gene lookup returns CDR1 MDHEN and CDR2 SYDVKM. In DNA form, the CDR3 reads TGTGCCAGCAGTTCCCCCTCGTCGGAGACCCAGTACTTC. Protein: CASSSPSSETQYF.